Given below is one T cell receptor (delta chain) in context. It is likely a read error: a sequence one base away is far more abundant. Other DNA sequences in the same sample also yield this CDR3. Bulk repertoires came from Vgamma9/Vdelta2+ or Vdelta2-negative gammadelta T cells flow-sorted from PBMC. Germline V gives CDR1 TSWWSYY, CDR2 QGS. This CDR3 spans 21 amino acids. Losses at the gene ends were 5 bases for V and 0 bases for J; bases not matched to a gene: 24. The data belong to a study of γδ T cells in repeated Plasmodium falciparum infection. Study overall: Donors were malaria-exposed Malian children or age- and gender-matched Australian children. Sampling occurred at baseline, pre-infection for selected infections, and 21 days post-infection.

TCRdb fed the multiplex PCR reads into CATT to redo clone calling. The repertoire includes 85,000 to 90,000 delta-chain clones, approximately 1.4% of them detected once, and over 8% sits in the top ten. The chain joins TRDV1 to TRDJ1; TRDD3 aligns across 7 bases. The J gene was not available in TCRdb and was assigned here by matching the DNA to germline segments. Input material: gamma-delta T cells from blood. The sequence came from a pool of human donors (malaria-infected and uninfected, not separated). CDR3: CALGLTRRNNWGIRYTDKLIF. The DNA of the CDR3 is TGTGCTCTTGGGCTTACTCGACGTAATAACTGGGGAATACGGTACACCGATAAACTCATCTTT.